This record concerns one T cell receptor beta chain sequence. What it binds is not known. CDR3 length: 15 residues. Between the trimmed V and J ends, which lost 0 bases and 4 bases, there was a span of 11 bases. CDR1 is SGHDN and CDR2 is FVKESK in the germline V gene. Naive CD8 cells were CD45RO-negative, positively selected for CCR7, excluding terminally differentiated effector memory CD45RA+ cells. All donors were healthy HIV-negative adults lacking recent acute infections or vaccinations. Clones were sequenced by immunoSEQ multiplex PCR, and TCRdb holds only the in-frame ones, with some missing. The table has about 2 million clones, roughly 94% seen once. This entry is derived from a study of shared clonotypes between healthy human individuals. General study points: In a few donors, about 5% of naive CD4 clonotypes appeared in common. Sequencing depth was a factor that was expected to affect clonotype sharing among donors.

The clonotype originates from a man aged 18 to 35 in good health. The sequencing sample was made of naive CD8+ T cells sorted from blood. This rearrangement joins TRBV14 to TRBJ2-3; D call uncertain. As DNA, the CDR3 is TGTGCCAGCAGCCAAGATCTGCAGGTCGCAGATACGCAGTATTTT. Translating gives CASSQDLQVADTQYF.